A selection of T cell receptor beta chains follows, all from one sample in a study of blood T cell repertoires in COVID-19. TCRdb keeps only in-frame clones here, not all; method: immunoSEQ multiplex PCR. The sample lists about 150,000 clones, approximately 86% occurring once. Sequenced: peripheral blood. The source is a woman older than 75 with active or convalescent COVID-19. Each CDR3 is given with its conserved first and last residue. The order of the fields is V gene, J gene, CDR3 protein.

v_call: TRBV5-1; j_call: TRBJ2-7; cdr3_aa: CASSYTSGASYEQYF
v_call: TRBV30; j_call: TRBJ1-2; cdr3_aa: CAWTPLVGYGYTF
v_call: TRBV6-5; j_call: TRBJ1-3; cdr3_aa: CASKGQVGNTIYF
v_call: TRBV19; j_call: TRBJ1-1; cdr3_aa: CASSIFAQINTEAFF
v_call: TRBV10-3; j_call: TRBJ1-1; cdr3_aa: CAISAVDTEAFF
v_call: TRBV5-1; j_call: TRBJ2-5; cdr3_aa: CASSLSRGLAGGLRETQYF
v_call: TRBV2; j_call: TRBJ2-2; cdr3_aa: CASRTGSTGELFF
v_call: TRBV5-1; j_call: TRBJ2-1; cdr3_aa: CASSSQVGKANEQFF
v_call: TRBV5-1; j_call: TRBJ1-4; cdr3_aa: CASSLAVEDEKLFF
v_call: TRBV11-2; j_call: TRBJ1-1; cdr3_aa: CASSPDRATEAFF
v_call: TRBV18; j_call: TRBJ1-1; cdr3_aa: CASSQNQDLRMNTEAFF
v_call: TRBV5-1; j_call: TRBJ2-1; cdr3_aa: CASSLARNSRYNEQFF
v_call: TRBV6-1; j_call: TRBJ1-2; cdr3_aa: CASSEIGRVSTF
v_call: TRBV3-1/TRBV3-2; j_call: TRBJ2-7; cdr3_aa: CASSPKLAGAEQYF
v_call: TRBV2; j_call: TRBJ1-1; cdr3_aa: CASRDTGIWTEAFF
v_call: TRBV20-1; j_call: TRBJ2-5; cdr3_aa: CSASLSALQETQYF
v_call: TRBV27; j_call: TRBJ1-2; cdr3_aa: CASSLRGYGYTF
v_call: TRBV11-2; j_call: TRBJ2-1; cdr3_aa: CASSLGSRTEQFF
v_call: TRBV25-1; j_call: TRBJ1-5; cdr3_aa: CASSTGTGVDQPQHF
v_call: TRBV5-4; j_call: TRBJ1-2; cdr3_aa: CASSQMGQGAPYGYTF
v_call: TRBV5-1; j_call: TRBJ2-2; cdr3_aa: CASSSRTSNTGELFF
v_call: TRBV18; j_call: TRBJ2-1; cdr3_aa: CASSLGPGISYNEQFF
v_call: TRBV5-6; j_call: TRBJ2-1; cdr3_aa: CASSSRREISYNEQFF
v_call: TRBV18; j_call: TRBJ2-5; cdr3_aa: CASSPPEETQYF
v_call: TRBV11-3; j_call: TRBJ2-7; cdr3_aa: CASSLETGTGGYEQYF
v_call: TRBV28; j_call: TRBJ2-6; cdr3_aa: CAAQGASSGANVLTF
v_call: TRBV9; j_call: TRBJ2-1; cdr3_aa: CASSVVAGGGEQFF
v_call: TRBV9; j_call: TRBJ1-1; cdr3_aa: CASSADRVEAFF
v_call: TRBV10-3; j_call: TRBJ2-3; cdr3_aa: CAISGTTSTDTQYF
v_call: TRBV5-1; j_call: TRBJ1-1; cdr3_aa: CASSLKQGAGEAFF
v_call: TRBV6-1; j_call: TRBJ2-1; cdr3_aa: CASSERYNEQFF
v_call: TRBV10-3; j_call: TRBJ2-7; cdr3_aa: CAIRTGLPSEQYF
v_call: TRBV20-1; j_call: TRBJ1-2; cdr3_aa: CSASLREGYGYTF
v_call: TRBV7-8; j_call: TRBJ1-4; cdr3_aa: CASSPGASEKLFF
v_call: TRBV19; j_call: TRBJ1-1; cdr3_aa: CASTTLASSGAFF
v_call: TRBV28; j_call: TRBJ2-7; cdr3_aa: CASRPGGLNYEQYF
v_call: TRBV2; j_call: TRBJ1-6; cdr3_aa: CASNQGSSYNSPLHF
v_call: TRBV11-3; j_call: TRBJ1-2; cdr3_aa: CASSLDRRPDGDYGYTF
v_call: TRBV5-1; j_call: TRBJ2-3; cdr3_aa: CASSYGTGNTDTQYF
v_call: TRBV28; j_call: TRBJ1-5; cdr3_aa: CASSGDRGGIGNQPQHF
v_call: TRBV4-2; j_call: TRBJ1-4; cdr3_aa: CASSPGTGIREKLFF
v_call: TRBV5-6; j_call: TRBJ1-1; cdr3_aa: CASSGRAGQMNTEAFF
v_call: TRBV5-4; j_call: TRBJ1-2; cdr3_aa: CASSSKQGFNYGYTF
v_call: TRBV7-7; j_call: TRBJ2-2; cdr3_aa: CASSSEGPTGELFF
v_call: TRBV19; j_call: TRBJ1-5; cdr3_aa: CASSPWEGGSDNQPQHF
v_call: TRBV19; j_call: TRBJ2-4; cdr3_aa: CASSKRQGGFGKNIQYF
v_call: TRBV7-9; j_call: TRBJ2-3; cdr3_aa: CASSQGTSGNTDTQYF
v_call: TRBV7-2; j_call: TRBJ1-5; cdr3_aa: CASSVDTIGPQHF
v_call: TRBV28; j_call: TRBJ1-1; cdr3_aa: CASNGQGPYTEAFF
v_call: TRBV4-1; j_call: TRBJ1-3; cdr3_aa: CASSQPDRGGNTIYF
v_call: TRBV18; j_call: TRBJ2-2; cdr3_aa: CASSSPSGRHTGELFF
v_call: TRBV14; j_call: TRBJ2-1; cdr3_aa: CASSQDGTGFYNEQFF
v_call: TRBV19; j_call: TRBJ1-2; cdr3_aa: CASSMSMGQSYGYTF